Each of the 22 T cell receptor beta chains below was sequenced from the same sample in a study of shared clonotypes between healthy human individuals. TCRdb's copy holds only in-frame clones and misses some; the assay was immunoSEQ multiplex PCR. The sample consists of around 2,000,000 clones, over 85% of them appearing once. Sequencing input: naive CD4+ T cells sorted from blood. Subset of the sample: CD45RA+ positively selected. These receptors all come from a man between 18 and 29 years old in good health.

The genes are TRBV9 and TRBJ1-6; the D gene is possibly TRBD1 (6 bases). The length of the CDR3 is 16 residues. Trimming took 4 bases from V and 7 from J, leaving 18 bases between them. The germline V gene has CDR1 SGDLS and CDR2 YYNGEE. CDR3 in amino acids: CASSTHTGRGNSPLHF. The CDR3 nucleotides read TGTGCCAGCAGCACTCATACAGGGAGAGGCAATTCACCCCTCCACTTT.

The CDR3: CSVPGGHEQYF. CDR3 bases: TGCAGCGTACCAGGCGGGCACGAGCAGTACTTC. The chain uses TRBV29-1 and TRBJ2-7, with D possibly TRBD2 on 5 matching bases. Germline-derived CDR1 and CDR2 are SQVTM and ANQGSEA. This CDR3 contains 11 residues. V gave up 6 bases and J gave up 5 bases, with 11 bases separating them.

The V gene is TRBV30, the J gene TRBJ2-7, with D possibly being TRBD1 (6 bases). The CDR3 runs to 14 residues. Germline values: CDR1 GTSNPN, CDR2 SVGIG (reference sequence). Between the trimmed V and J ends, which lost 3 bases and 2 bases, there was a span of 14 bases. The CDR3 DNA reads TGTGCCTGGAGGGGGACAAAAACTCCCTACGAGCAGTACTTC. This translates into CAWRGTKTPYEQYF.

V and J are TRBV30 and TRBJ1-3, with D perhaps TRBD1 (6 bases). The CDR3 has 14 amino acids. Trimming left V 4 bases short and J 3 bases short, with 13 bases between. The germline V gene has CDR1 GTSNPN and CDR2 SVGIG (reference sequence). This CDR3 reads CAWTVGGYGNTIYF. The CDR3 region has the DNA TGTGCCTGGACCGTAGGGGGGTATGGAAACACCATATATTTT.

The chain combines TRBV10-3 with TRBJ1-1, with D possibly matching TRBD1 (6 bases). The CDR3 spans 12 residues. From germline, CDR1 is ENHRY and CDR2 SYGVKD. The germline V and J ends were trimmed by 4 bases and 7 bases, with 10 bases remaining between them. The CDR3: CAISVGAGEAFF. CDR3 nucleotides: TGTGCCATCAGTGTGGGGGCCGGTGAAGCTTTCTTT.

This clone is a singleton in its sample. The chain couples TRBV18 to TRBJ1-4; perhaps TRBD1 as D (6 bases). This CDR3 is built from 15 residues. Trimming removed 2 bases from V and 4 bases from J, with 11 bases in between. CDR1 is KGHSH, CDR2 LQKENI, per germline. CDR3 residues: CASSPDRTNNEKLFF. CDR3 nucleotide sequence: TGTGCCAGCTCACCAGACAGGACGAATAATGAAAAACTGTTTTTT.

V and J are TRBV18 and TRBJ2-7; D may be TRBD1 (6 bases). Trimming cost V 2 bases and J 2 bases, with 19 bases left between them. Per the germline V gene, CDR1 is KGHSH and CDR2 is LQKENI. CDR3 length: 17 residues. The CDR3 DNA sequence: TGTGCCAGCTCACCAGTCTTACTACGGACAGAACCCTACGAGCAGTACTTC. Encoded protein: CASSPVLLRTEPYEQYF.

The chain recombines TRBV18 with TRBJ2-7; TRBD2 is a possible D gene (6 bases). Germline-derived CDR1 and CDR2 are KGHSH and LQKENI. This CDR3 spans 13 amino acids. V was shortened by 2 bases and J by 7 bases, with 12 bases between the two germline ends. The CDR3 reads CASSPFRGGEQYF. In DNA form, the CDR3 reads TGTGCCAGCTCACCATTTAGGGGAGGAGAGCAGTACTTC.

The chain carries TRBV5-6 and TRBJ1-2, with a tentative D call TRBD1 (5 bases). Trimming took off 3 bases at V and 5 bases at J, with 20 bases between the two ends. Germline CDR1 is SGHDT and CDR2 is YYEEEE. The CDR3 totals 16 residues. The CDR3 DNA follows: TGTGCCAGCAGCTCAGTCCCGTCGGGACTCCTTTATGGCTACACCTTC. Translated, it gives CASSSVPSGLLYGYTF.

The rearrangement uses TRBV19 and TRBJ2-3; D possibly corresponds to TRBD2 (5 bases). CDR3 size: 14 residues. V lost 7 bases to trimming and J lost 5 bases, with 16 bases between them. The germline V gene encodes CDR1 LNHDA and CDR2 SQIVND (reference sequence). CDR3 loop: CASKEGEVGDTQYF. The DNA for the CDR3 is TGTGCCAGTAAAGAGGGAGAAGTGGGAGATACGCAGTATTTT.

The rearrangement uses TRBV7-9 and TRBJ2-2; D is possibly TRBD1 (6 bases). The CDR3 extends over 15 amino acids. Trimming removed 5 bases from V and 5 bases from J, with 15 bases in between. The germline V gene has CDR1 SEHNR and CDR2 FQNEAQ (reference sequence). In DNA form, the CDR3 reads TGTGCCAGCAGCAAGACCGGGACACGGACCGGGGAGCTGTTTTTT. Protein: CASSKTGTRTGELFF.

The V gene is TRBV29-1, the J gene TRBJ1-2; 8 bases agree with TRBD1. Losses at the gene ends were 3 bases for V and 0 bases for J; bases not matched to a gene: 3. The V gene's germline CDR1 is SQVTM and CDR2 ANQGSEA. The CDR3 length is 14 residues. The DNA of the CDR3 is TGCAGCGTTGATGGACAGGGCCCTAACTATGGCTACACCTTC. Translated, it gives CSVDGQGPNYGYTF. Full variable domain (outside the CDR3, taken from reference TRBV29-1 and TRBJ1-2): SAVISQKPSRDICQRGTSLTIQCQVDSQVTMMFWYRQQPGQSLTLIATANQGSEATYESGFVIDKFPISRPNLTFSTLTVSNMSPEDSSIYLCSVDGQGPNYGYTFGSGTRLTVV.

V is TRBV5-6 and J is TRBJ2-1; 10 nucleotides line up with TRBD2. Germline V CDR1 and CDR2: SGHDT, YYEEEE. The CDR3 runs 15 residues. J was trimmed by 3 bases and V by 4 bases; bases with no gene match: 4. CDR3 protein: CASSKLAGVYNEQFF. The CDR3 nucleotides are TGTGCCAGCAGCAAGCTAGCGGGGGTCTACAATGAGCAGTTCTTC.

V is TRBV7-3 and J is TRBJ1-5; D is unresolved. Trimming took 1 base from V and 2 from J, leaving 9 bases between them. The CDR3 has 15 amino acids. Germline CDR1 and CDR2: SGHTA and FQGTGA. As DNA, the CDR3 is TGTGCCAGCAGCTTAATTAGAGAGTGCAATCAGCCCCAGCATTTT. Translation: CASSLIRECNQPQHF.

The V call is TRBV27, the J call TRBJ1-2; D perhaps matches TRBD1 (5 bases). Germline V gene data show CDR1 as MNHEY and CDR2 as SMNVEV (reference sequence). Between the trimmed V and J ends, which lost 3 bases and 11 bases, there was a span of 16 bases. The CDR3 contains 13 residues. In DNA form, the CDR3 reads TGTGCCAGCAGTTTCTCGGGGCGGAGTGGGTACACCTTC. This sequence encodes CASSFSGRSGYTF.

V is TRBV28 and J is TRBJ1-1; a possible D gene is TRBD1 (6 bases). Trimming took off 2 bases at V and 7 bases at J, with 14 bases between the two ends. CDR3 length equals 14 residues. CDR1 is MDHEN, CDR2 SYDVKM, per germline. The CDR3 coding sequence is TGTGCCAGCAGTTTAGGAAACAGGGAACTTGAAGCTTTCTTT. Protein: CASSLGNRELEAFF.

This chain uses TRBV6-6 with TRBJ2-3, with D possibly matching TRBD1 (6 bases). This CDR3 is 16 amino acids long. The germline CDR1 and CDR2 sequences are MNHNY and SVGAGI (reference sequence). Trimming stripped 5 bases from V and 2 bases from J, with 17 bases between. The CDR3: CASSINRVGDTDTQYF. The CDR3 DNA reads TGTGCCAGCAGTATCAACAGGGTGGGGGACACAGATACGCAGTATTTT.

The chain couples TRBV6-5 to TRBJ2-7; the match to TRBD1 covers 9 bases. CDR3 length: 15 amino acids. Losses at the gene ends were 6 bases for V and 3 bases for J; bases not matched to a gene: 9. Per germline, CDR1 MNHEY and CDR2 SVGAGI. The DNA for the CDR3 is TGTGCCAGCAGCAAGGAGGGGACAGGGCACTACGAGCAGTACTTC. Translation: CASSKEGTGHYEQYF.

V gene TRBV19 combines with J gene TRBJ1-1; 7 bases line up with TRBD1. This CDR3 contains 13 residues. Per germline, CDR1 LNHDA and CDR2 SQIVND (reference sequence). The V and J ends lost 7 bases and 3 bases, in that order; junction bases with no gene match: 5. The CDR3: CASNRGRDTEAFF. DNA of the CDR3: TGTGCCAGTAATAGGGGGCGCGACACTGAAGCTTTCTTT. Filled out from reference TRBV19 and TRBJ1-1, the complete variable domain reads DGGITQSPKYLFRKEGQNVTLSCEQNLNHDAMYWYRQDPGQGLRLIYYSQIVNDFQKGDIAEGYSVSREKKESFPLTVTSAQKNPTAFYLCASNRGRDTEAFFGQGTRLTVV.

The V call is TRBV18, the J call TRBJ2-5; 7 bases line up with TRBD2. Looked up from germline, CDR1 is KGHSH and CDR2 is LQKENI. The junction had 6 bases not matched to a gene; V was cut back by 3 bases and J by 8 bases. The CDR3 has 13 amino acids. The CDR3 coding sequence is TGTGCCAGCTCACCGCCAGGGAGGGCCACCCAGTACTTC. Residues: CASSPPGRATQYF.

This chain connects TRBV4-3 to TRBJ2-3, with D perhaps TRBD2 (5 bases). This CDR3 contains 18 residues. V lost 1 base to trimming and J lost 2 bases, with 19 bases between them. The germline V gene encodes CDR1 LGHNA and CDR2 YSLEER. The CDR3 region is CASSQVGEPITYTDTQYF. Written as DNA, the CDR3 is TGCGCCAGCAGCCAAGTGGGAGAGCCGATAACTTACACAGATACGCAGTATTTT.

J is TRBJ1-1 and V is TRBV27; the D is unclear. Germline assignment: CDR1 MNHEY and CDR2 SMNVEV (reference sequence). The ends were cut back, 1 base at V and 6 bases at J, with 9 bases in the middle. The CDR3 spans 13 residues. CDR3 amino acids: CASSLYGQPEAFF. In nucleotides, the CDR3 is TGTGCCAGCAGTTTATACGGGCAACCTGAAGCTTTCTTT.